These 10 T cell receptor beta chains came from one sample sequenced in a study of blood T cell repertoires in COVID-19. Profiled with immunoSEQ multiplex PCR; TCRdb holds only in-frame clones, not every one. Altogether some 170,000 clones are present, roughly 87% being singletons, with the ten largest covering around 1.3%. The sequenced sample consisted of PBMCs or T cells enriched from blood (not recorded which). These receptors were obtained from a human donor with acute COVID-19. The donor label of this sample is uncertain.

The rearrangement links TRBV4-2 to TRBJ2-2, with a tentative D call TRBD1 (6 bases). Germline values: CDR1 LGHNA, CDR2 YNFKEQ. V was pared by 1 base and J by 3 bases, with 15 bases between. This CDR3 comprises 17 residues. CDR3 DNA sequence: TGTGCCAGCAGCCAAGGAAACAGGGTTTCAGACACCGGGGAGCTGTTTTTT. It is translated as CASSQGNRVSDTGELFF.

This sequence joins TRBV5-1 and TRBJ1-2; 7 nucleotides match TRBD1. Trimming removed 5 bases from V and 1 base from J; junction bases left unmatched: 5. Looked up from germline, CDR1 is SGHRS and CDR2 is YFSETQ. This CDR3 is built from 14 residues. The CDR3 coding sequence is TGCGCCAGCAGTCCTCGACAGGGTAACTATGGCTACACCTTC. Its protein product is CASSPRQGNYGYTF.

V and J are TRBV5-5 and TRBJ2-3; TRBD2 aligns across 9 bases. This CDR3 is built from 14 residues. The V gene end was trimmed by 2 bases and the J gene end by 5 bases; junction bases not matched to a gene: 3. Germline values: CDR1 SGHKS, CDR2 YYEKEE (reference sequence). CDR3 protein: CASSFGGGEDTQYF. The CDR3 DNA reads TGTGCCAGCAGCTTTGGCGGGGGGGAAGATACGCAGTATTTT. The full variable domain, completed using reference TRBV5-5 and TRBJ2-3, is DAGVTQSPTHLIKTRGQQVTLRCSPISGHKSVSWYQQVLGQGPQFIFQYYEKEERGRGNFPDRFSARQFPNYSSELNVNALLLGDSALYLCASSFGGGEDTQYFGPGTRLTVL.

The V gene is TRBV6-5, the J gene TRBJ2-7, with 8 nucleotides matching TRBD1. V gave up 6 bases and J gave up 5 bases; unmatched junction bases: 9. The CDR3 is 14 amino acids. Germline V gene data show CDR1 as MNHEY and CDR2 as SVGAGI. CDR3 in amino acids: CASRHLDRDNEQYF. The CDR3 coding sequence is TGTGCCAGCAGGCACCTGGACAGGGACAACGAGCAGTACTTC.

CDR3 amino acids: CASSQGRQGHGYTF. The CDR3 DNA sequence: TGTGCCAGCAGCCAAGGTCGGCAGGGTCACGGCTACACCTTC. The rearrangement joins TRBV3-1 (or the pseudogene TRBV3-2) to TRBJ1-2, with D perhaps matching TRBD1 (5 bases). Trimming took off 1 base at V and 8 bases at J, with 14 bases between the two ends. CDR1 and CDR2 (germline): LGHDT, YNNKEL (reference sequence). This CDR3 spans 14 amino acids.

This chain links TRBV2 with TRBJ2-3, with D tentatively TRBD1 (5 bases). The V end lost 6 bases, the J end lost 5 bases, and 9 bases lay between the germline ends. The germline CDR1 and CDR2 sequences are SNHLY and FYNNEI. The CDR3 contains 12 residues. This chain's CDR3 is CASRGVLDTQYF. CDR3 coding DNA: TGTGCCAGCAGAGGGGTTTTAGATACGCAGTATTTT.

CDR3 sequence: CASSMLVGTGVDQPQHF. In DNA, the CDR3 is TGTGCCAGCAGCATGTTGGTCGGGACAGGGGTGGATCAGCCCCAGCATTTT. This chain connects TRBV7-9 to TRBJ1-5, with TRBD1 matching 10 bases. The CDR3 sequence is 17 residues long. V gave up 5 bases and J gave up 5 bases; unmatched junction bases: 12. Germline CDR1 and CDR2: SEHNR and FQNEAQ (reference sequence).

The chain joins TRBV4-1 to TRBJ1-5; D gene unclear. CDR3 length equals 14 residues. Germline values: CDR1 MGHRA, CDR2 YSYEKL. Between the trimmed V and J ends, which lost 0 bases and 6 bases, there was a span of 9 bases. The CDR3 region is CASSQDGVAQPQHF. The CDR3 DNA sequence: TGCGCCAGCAGCCAAGACGGGGTCGCTCAGCCCCAGCATTTT.

V and J are TRBV11-3 and TRBJ2-7; 7 bases are a match to TRBD2. The CDR3 has 13 amino acids. CDR1 is SGHNT and CDR2 is YENEEA in the germline V gene. Germline trimming cut 4 bases from V and 6 bases from J; bases unmatched to any gene: 6. CDR3 in DNA: TGTGCCAGCAGCTCGCGGGGGAGGGGCGAGCAGTACTTC. It specifies CASSSRGRGEQYF. Complete variable domain (other parts from reference TRBV11-3 and TRBJ2-7): EAGVVQSPRYKIIEKKQPVAFWCNPISGHNTLYWYLQNLGQGPELLIRYENEEAVDDSQLPKDRFSAERLKGVDSTLKIQPAELGDSAVYLCASSSRGRGEQYFGPGTRLTVT.

The gene calls are TRBV5-4 and TRBJ1-6; 7 bases match TRBD1. The germline gives CDR1 SGHNT, CDR2 YYREEE (reference sequence). The CDR3 length is 16 residues. J lost 8 bases, V lost 3 bases, and 11 bases had no gene match. The CDR3 DNA reads as TGTGCCAGCAGCTCCGACAGGGCGGGTTTGTATTCACCCCTCCACTTT. Protein sequence: CASSSDRAGLYSPLHF.